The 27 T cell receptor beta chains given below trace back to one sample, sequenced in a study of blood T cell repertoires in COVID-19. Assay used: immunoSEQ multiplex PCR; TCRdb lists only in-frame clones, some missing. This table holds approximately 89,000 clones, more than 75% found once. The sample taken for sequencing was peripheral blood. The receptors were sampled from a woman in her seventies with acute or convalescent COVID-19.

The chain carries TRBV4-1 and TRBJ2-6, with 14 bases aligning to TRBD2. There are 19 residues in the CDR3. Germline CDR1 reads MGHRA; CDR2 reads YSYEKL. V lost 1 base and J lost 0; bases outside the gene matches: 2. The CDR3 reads CASSQAGTSGSSGANVLTF. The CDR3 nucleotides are TGCGCCAGCAGCCAAGCGGGGACTAGCGGGAGCTCTGGGGCCAACGTCCTGACTTTC.

The DNA of the CDR3 is TGTGCCAGCAGCAAGAGCGGGAGCTACGAGCAGTACGTC. This codes for CASSKSGSYEQYV. The chain couples TRBV6-5 to TRBJ2-7; TRBD2 matches 8 bases. V shed 6 bases, J shed 3 bases, and the junction held 4 bases outside the gene matches. CDR1 and CDR2 (germline): MNHEY, SVGAGI. The CDR3 contains 13 residues.

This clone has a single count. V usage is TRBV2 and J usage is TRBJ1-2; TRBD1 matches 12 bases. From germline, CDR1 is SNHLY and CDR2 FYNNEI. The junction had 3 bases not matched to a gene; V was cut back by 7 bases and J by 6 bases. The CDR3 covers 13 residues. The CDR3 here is CASTRDRGHGYTF. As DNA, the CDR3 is TGTGCCAGCACTCGGGACAGGGGGCATGGCTACACCTTC.

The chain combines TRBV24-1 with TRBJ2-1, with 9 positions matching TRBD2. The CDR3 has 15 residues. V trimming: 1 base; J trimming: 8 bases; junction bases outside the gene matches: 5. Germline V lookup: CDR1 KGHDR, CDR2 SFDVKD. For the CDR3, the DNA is TGTGCCACCAGTGATTTAGGCGGGAGGGCCGATGAGCAGTTCTTC. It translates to CATSDLGGRADEQFF.

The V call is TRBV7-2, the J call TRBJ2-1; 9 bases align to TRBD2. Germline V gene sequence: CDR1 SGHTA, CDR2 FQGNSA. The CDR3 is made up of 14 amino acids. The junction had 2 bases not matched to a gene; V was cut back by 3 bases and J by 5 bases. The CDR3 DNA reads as TGTGCCAGCAGCTTGACTAGCGGCAACAATGAGCAGTTCTTC. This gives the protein CASSLTSGNNEQFF.

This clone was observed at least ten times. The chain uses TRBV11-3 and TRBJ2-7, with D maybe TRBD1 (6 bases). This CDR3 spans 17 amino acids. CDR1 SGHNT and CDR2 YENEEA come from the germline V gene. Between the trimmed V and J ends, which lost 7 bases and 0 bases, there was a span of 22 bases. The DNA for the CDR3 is TGTGCCAGCAAATTCAGTCGTGGGGACACTCCCTCCTACGAGCAGTACGTC. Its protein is CASKFSRGDTPSYEQYV.

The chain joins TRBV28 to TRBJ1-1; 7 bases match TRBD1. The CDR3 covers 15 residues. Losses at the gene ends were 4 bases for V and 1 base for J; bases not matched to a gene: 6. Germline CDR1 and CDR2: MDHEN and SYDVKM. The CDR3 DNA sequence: TGTGCCAGCAGTTCTTGGACAGGTTGGAACACTGAAGCTTTCTTT. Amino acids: CASSSWTGWNTEAFF.

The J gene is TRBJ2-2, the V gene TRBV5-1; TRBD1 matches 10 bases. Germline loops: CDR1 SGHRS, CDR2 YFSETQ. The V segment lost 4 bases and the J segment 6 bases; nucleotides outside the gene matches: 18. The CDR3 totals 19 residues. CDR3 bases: TGCGCCAGCAGCCCCATCGGGATCGACAGGGGGCTCCGGGCCGGGGAGCTGTTTTTT. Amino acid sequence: CASSPIGIDRGLRAGELFF.

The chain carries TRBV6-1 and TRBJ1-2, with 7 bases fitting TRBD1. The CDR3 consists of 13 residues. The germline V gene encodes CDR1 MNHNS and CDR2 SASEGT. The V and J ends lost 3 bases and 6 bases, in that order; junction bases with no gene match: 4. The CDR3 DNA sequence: TGTGCCAGCAGTGAGAGGGGGCCGGATGGCTACACCTTC. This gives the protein CASSERGPDGYTF.

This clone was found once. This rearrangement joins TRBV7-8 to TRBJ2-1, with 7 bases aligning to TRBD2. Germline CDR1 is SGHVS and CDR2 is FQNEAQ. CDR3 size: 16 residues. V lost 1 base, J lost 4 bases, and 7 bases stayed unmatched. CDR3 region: CASSLGRENGYNEQFF. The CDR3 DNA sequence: TGTGCCAGCAGCTTAGGGCGGGAGAACGGGTACAATGAGCAGTTCTTC.

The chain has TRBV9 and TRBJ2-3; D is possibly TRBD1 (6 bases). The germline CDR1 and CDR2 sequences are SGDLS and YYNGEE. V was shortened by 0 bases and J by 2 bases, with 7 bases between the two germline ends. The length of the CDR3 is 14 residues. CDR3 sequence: CASSVEGDTDTQYF. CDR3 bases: TGTGCCAGCAGCGTAGAGGGGGACACAGATACGCAGTATTTT. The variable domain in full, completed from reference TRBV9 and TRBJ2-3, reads DSGVTQTPKHLITATGQRVTLRCSPRSGDLSVYWYQQSLDQGLQFLIQYYNGEERAKGNILERFSAQQFPDLHSELNLSSLELGDSALYFCASSVEGDTDTQYFGPGTRLTVL.

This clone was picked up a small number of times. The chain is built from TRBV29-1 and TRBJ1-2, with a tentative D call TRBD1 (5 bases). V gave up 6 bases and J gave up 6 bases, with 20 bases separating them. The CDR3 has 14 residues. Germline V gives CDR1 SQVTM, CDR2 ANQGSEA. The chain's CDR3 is CSVPIRGVSHGYTF. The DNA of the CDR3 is TGCAGCGTCCCCATACGGGGGGTAAGCCATGGCTACACCTTC.

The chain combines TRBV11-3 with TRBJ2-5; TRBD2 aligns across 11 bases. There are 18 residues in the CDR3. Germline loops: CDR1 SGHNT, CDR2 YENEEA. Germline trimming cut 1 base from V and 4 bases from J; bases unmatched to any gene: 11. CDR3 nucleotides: TGTGCCAGCAGCTTAGGTGCTAGCGGGGGGAACTCCGGAGAGACCCAGTACTTC. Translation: CASSLGASGGNSGETQYF.

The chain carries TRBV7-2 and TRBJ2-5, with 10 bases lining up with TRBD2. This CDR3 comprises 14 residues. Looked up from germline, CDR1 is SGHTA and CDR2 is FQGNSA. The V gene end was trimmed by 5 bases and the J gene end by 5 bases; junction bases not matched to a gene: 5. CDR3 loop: CASSRTSGEETQYF. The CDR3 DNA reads TGTGCCAGCAGCCGGACTAGCGGAGAGGAGACCCAGTACTTC.

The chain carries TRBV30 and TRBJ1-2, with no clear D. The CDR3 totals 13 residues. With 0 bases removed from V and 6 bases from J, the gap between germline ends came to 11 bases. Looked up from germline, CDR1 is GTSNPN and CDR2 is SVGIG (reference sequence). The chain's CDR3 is CAWSVGQANGYTF. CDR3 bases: TGTGCCTGGAGTGTAGGTCAGGCGAATGGCTACACCTTC.

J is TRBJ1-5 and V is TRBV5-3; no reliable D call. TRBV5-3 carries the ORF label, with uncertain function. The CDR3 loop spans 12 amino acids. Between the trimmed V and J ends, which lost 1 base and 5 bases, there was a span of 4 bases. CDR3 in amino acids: CARSLTDQPQHF. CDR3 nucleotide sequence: TGTGCCAGAAGCTTGACAGATCAGCCCCAGCATTTT.

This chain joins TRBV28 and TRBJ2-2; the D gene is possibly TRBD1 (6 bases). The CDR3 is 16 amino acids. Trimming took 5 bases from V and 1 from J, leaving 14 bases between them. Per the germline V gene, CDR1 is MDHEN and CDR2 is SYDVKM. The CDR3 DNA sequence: TGTGCCAGCAGTCATTTCCTCAGGGGGAACACCGGGGAGCTGTTTTTT. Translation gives CASSHFLRGNTGELFF.

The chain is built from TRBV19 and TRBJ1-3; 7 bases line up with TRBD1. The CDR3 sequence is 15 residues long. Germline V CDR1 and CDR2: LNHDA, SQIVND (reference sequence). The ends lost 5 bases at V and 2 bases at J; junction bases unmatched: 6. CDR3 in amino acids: CASSLAGTAGNTIYF. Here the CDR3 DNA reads TGTGCCAGTAGTCTAGCCGGGACAGCTGGAAACACCATATATTTT. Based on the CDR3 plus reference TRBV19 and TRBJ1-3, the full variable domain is DGGITQSPKYLFRKEGQNVTLSCEQNLNHDAMYWYRQDPGQGLRLIYYSQIVNDFQKGDIAEGYSVSREKKESFPLTVTSAQKNPTAFYLCASSLAGTAGNTIYFGEGSWLTVV.

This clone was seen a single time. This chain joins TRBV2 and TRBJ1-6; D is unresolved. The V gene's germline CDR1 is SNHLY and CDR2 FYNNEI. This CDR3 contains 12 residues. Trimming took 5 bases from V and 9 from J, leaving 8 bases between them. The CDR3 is CASSLSPSPLHF. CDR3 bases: TGTGCCAGCAGTCTTAGCCCTTCACCCCTCCACTTT.

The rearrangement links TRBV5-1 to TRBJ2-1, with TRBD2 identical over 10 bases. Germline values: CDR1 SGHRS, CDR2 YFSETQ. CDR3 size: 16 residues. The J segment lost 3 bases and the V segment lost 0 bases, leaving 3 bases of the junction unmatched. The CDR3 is CASSLEAGGLYNEQFF. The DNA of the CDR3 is TGCGCCAGCAGCTTGGAAGCGGGGGGGCTCTACAATGAGCAGTTCTTC.

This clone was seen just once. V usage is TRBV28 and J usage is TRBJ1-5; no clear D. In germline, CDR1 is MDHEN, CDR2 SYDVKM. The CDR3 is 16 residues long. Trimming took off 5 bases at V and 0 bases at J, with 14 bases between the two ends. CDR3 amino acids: CASSITVVYSNQPQHF. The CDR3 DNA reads TGTGCCAGCAGTATCACGGTGGTTTATAGCAATCAGCCCCAGCATTTT.

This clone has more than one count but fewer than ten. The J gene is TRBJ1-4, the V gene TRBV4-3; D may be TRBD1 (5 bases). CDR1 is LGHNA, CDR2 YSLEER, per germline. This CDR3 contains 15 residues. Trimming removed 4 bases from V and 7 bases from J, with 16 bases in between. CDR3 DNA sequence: TGCGCCAGCAGCCCTGGGCGCGGGACGGCTGAAAAACTGTTTTTT. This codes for CASSPGRGTAEKLFF.

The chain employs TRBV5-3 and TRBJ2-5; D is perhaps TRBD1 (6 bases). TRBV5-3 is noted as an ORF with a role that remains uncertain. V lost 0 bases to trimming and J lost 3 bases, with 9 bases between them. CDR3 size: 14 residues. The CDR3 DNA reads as TGTGCCAGAAGCTTGGGAGACAGGAAAGAGACCCAGTACTTC. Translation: CARSLGDRKETQYF.

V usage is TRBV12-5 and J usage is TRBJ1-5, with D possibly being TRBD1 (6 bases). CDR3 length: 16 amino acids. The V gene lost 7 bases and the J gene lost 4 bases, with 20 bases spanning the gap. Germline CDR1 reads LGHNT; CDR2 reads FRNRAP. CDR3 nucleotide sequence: TGTGCTAGTGCCTTTGAGGGGGGGTTGGGGAATCAGCCCCAGCATTTT. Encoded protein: CASAFEGGLGNQPQHF.

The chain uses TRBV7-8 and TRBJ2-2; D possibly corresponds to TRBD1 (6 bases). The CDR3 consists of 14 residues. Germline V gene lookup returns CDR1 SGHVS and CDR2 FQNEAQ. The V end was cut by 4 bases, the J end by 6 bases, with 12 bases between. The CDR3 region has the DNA TGTGCCAGCAGCTGGTCCGGACAGTCCGGGGAGCTGTTTTTT. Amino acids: CASSWSGQSGELFF.

CDR3 nucleotide sequence: TGTGCTAGTGGTTTGGGGAGCAGCACAGATACGCAGTATTTT. This translates into CASGLGSSTDTQYF. The chain carries TRBV12-5 and TRBJ2-3, with D uncertain. This CDR3 is built from 14 residues. V lost 1 base to trimming and J lost 0 bases, with 5 bases between them. Germline V gene data show CDR1 as LGHNT and CDR2 as FRNRAP.

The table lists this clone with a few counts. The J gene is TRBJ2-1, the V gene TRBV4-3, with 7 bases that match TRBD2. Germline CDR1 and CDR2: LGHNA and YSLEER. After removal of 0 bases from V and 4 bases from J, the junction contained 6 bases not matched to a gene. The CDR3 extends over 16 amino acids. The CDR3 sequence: CASSQDASSGYNEQFF. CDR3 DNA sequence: TGCGCCAGCAGCCAAGATGCTTCTAGCGGTTACAATGAGCAGTTCTTC.